This is a list of T cell receptor beta chains from one sample in a study of regulatory T cells in long-lasting Graves disease. TCRdb processed the multiplex PCR reads anew with MiXCR; each CDR3 protein has one entry. Of approximately 380,000 distinct CDR3 sequences listed, around 21% are singletons. Sequenced here: peripheral blood mononuclear cells (PBMCs), sampled when the disease was refractory, from a patient treated with antithyroid drugs. These TCRs come from a female donor with Graves disease. Both conserved end residues are part of each CDR3. The D gene is left open where the match is weak. Size is stated for part of the rows, as once, few or many counts, or as a class when the clone is expanded.

clone size: NA; D gene: NA; J gene: TRBJ1-4; V gene: TRBV7-2; CDR3 DNA: TGTGCCAGCAGCTTAGCCGGGCTGGTTAATGAAAAACTGTTTTTT; CDR3 protein: CASSLAGLVNEKLFF
clone size: many; D gene: NA; J gene: TRBJ2-7; V gene: TRBV28; CDR3 DNA: TGTGCCAGCAGTTTCCTTCAGGGGAGGAGATACGAGCAGTACTTC; CDR3 protein: CASSFLQGRRYEQYF
clone size: many; D gene: NA; J gene: TRBJ2-7; V gene: TRBV20-1; CDR3 DNA: TGCAGTGCTTACCGGACGGAGACCTACGAGCAGTACTTC; CDR3 protein: CSAYRTETYEQYF
clone size: NA; D gene: NA; J gene: TRBJ1-5; V gene: TRBV28; CDR3 DNA: TGTGCCAGCAGTACCGCCACAGGCCCGAATCAGCCCCAGCATTTT; CDR3 protein: CASSTATGPNQPQHF
clone size: NA; D gene: NA; J gene: TRBJ2-5; V gene: TRBV12-3/TRBV12-4; CDR3 DNA: TGTGCCAGCAGTGTTTCTAGTAGGGAGACCCAGTACTTC; CDR3 protein: CASSVSSRETQYF
clone size: NA; D gene: TRBD1; J gene: TRBJ1-1; V gene: TRBV18; CDR3 DNA: TGTGCCAGCTCACCACCGACAGGGATAACAGCTTTCTTT; CDR3 protein: CASSPPTGITAFF
clone size: many; D gene: TRBD2; J gene: TRBJ2-5; V gene: TRBV27; CDR3 DNA: TGTGCCAGCAGTTTATATGCGGGAGGTCCTGAGACCCAGTACTTC; CDR3 protein: CASSLYAGGPETQYF
clone size: NA; D gene: NA; J gene: TRBJ2-5; V gene: TRBV4-1; CDR3 DNA: TGCGCCAGCAGCCCCCCCGGACAGAAAGAGACCCAGTACTTC; CDR3 protein: CASSPPGQKETQYF
clone size: NA; D gene: NA; J gene: TRBJ1-2; V gene: TRBV3-1; CDR3 DNA: TGTGCCAGCACCCCCCCAGGATCTAACTATGGCTACACCTTC; CDR3 protein: CASTPPGSNYGYTF
clone size: few; D gene: NA; J gene: TRBJ1-2; V gene: TRBV6-9; CDR3 DNA: TGTGCCAGCAGTTACCCTTCGGATGGCTACACCTTC; CDR3 protein: CASSYPSDGYTF
clone size: once; D gene: TRBD2; J gene: TRBJ2-1; V gene: TRBV7-9; CDR3 DNA: TGTGCCAGCAGCTCGATTTCCGGGACTAGGTACAATGAGCAGTTCTTC; CDR3 protein: CASSSISGTRYNEQFF
clone size: NA; D gene: NA; J gene: TRBJ1-5; V gene: TRBV19; CDR3 DNA: TGTGCCAGTAGTACCCATTTGGGGGGCCAGCAGCCCCAGCATTTT; CDR3 protein: CASSTHLGGQQPQHF
clone size: NA; D gene: NA; J gene: TRBJ2-7; V gene: TRBV20-1; CDR3 DNA: TGCAGTGCTCCCCAGGGGGGGGCCGAGCAGTACTTC; CDR3 protein: CSAPQGGAEQYF
clone size: NA; D gene: NA; J gene: TRBJ1-1; V gene: TRBV5-4; CDR3 DNA: TGTGCCAGCAGCCCTAGAGGGGGGACCACTGAAGCTTTCTTT; CDR3 protein: CASSPRGGTTEAFF
clone size: few; D gene: TRBD1; J gene: TRBJ1-5; V gene: TRBV7-8; CDR3 DNA: TGTGCCAGCAGCGCCGGGACAGGGGGCGCTCAGCCCCAGCATTTT; CDR3 protein: CASSAGTGGAQPQHF
clone size: few; D gene: NA; J gene: TRBJ1-2; V gene: TRBV7-9; CDR3 DNA: TGTGCCAGCAGCTTAAGTCGGCAGGGGAACTATGGCTACACCTTC; CDR3 protein: CASSLSRQGNYGYTF
clone size: few; D gene: NA; J gene: TRBJ2-2; V gene: TRBV10-3; CDR3 DNA: TGTGCCATCAGTCAGAACACCGGGGAGCTGTTTTTT; CDR3 protein: CAISQNTGELFF
clone size: NA; D gene: NA; J gene: TRBJ2-7; V gene: TRBV20-1; CDR3 DNA: TGCAGTGCCTGTCTCGGGGAGAAACAGGGGAGGGGAGAAAAGCAGTACTTC; CDR3 protein: CSACLGEKQGRGEKQYF
clone size: few; D gene: TRBD2; J gene: TRBJ2-5; V gene: TRBV24-1; CDR3 DNA: TGTGCCACCAGTGACCCGGGACTAGCGAGAGCCCAAGAGACCCAGTACTTC; CDR3 protein: CATSDPGLARAQETQYF
clone size: many; D gene: NA; J gene: TRBJ1-1; V gene: TRBV7-8; CDR3 DNA: TGTGCCAGCAGCCCTTCAAGGGCCCTGGGGGACACTGAAGCTTTCTTT; CDR3 protein: CASSPSRALGDTEAFF
clone size: few; D gene: NA; J gene: TRBJ1-1; V gene: TRBV6-1; CDR3 DNA: TGTGCCAGCAGTCACCAAAGGGAAGCTTTCTTT; CDR3 protein: CASSHQREAFF
clone size: many; D gene: NA; J gene: TRBJ2-7; V gene: TRBV7-2; CDR3 DNA: TGTGCCAGCAGCTTAGCTTCGGCGGGATCCTTCTACGAGCAGTACTTC; CDR3 protein: CASSLASAGSFYEQYF
clone size: once; D gene: NA; J gene: TRBJ2-7; V gene: TRBV20-1; CDR3 DNA: TGCAGTGCTAGTGGGCAGACAACCTGCGAGCAGTACTTC; CDR3 protein: CSASGQTTCEQYF
clone size: many; D gene: NA; J gene: TRBJ1-5; V gene: TRBV28; CDR3 DNA: TGTGCCAGCAGTTTATCAGCATACGATCAGCCCCAGCATTTT; CDR3 protein: CASSLSAYDQPQHF
clone size: many; D gene: NA; J gene: TRBJ2-5; V gene: TRBV7-3; CDR3 DNA: TGTGCCAGCAGCCAAGGTTCCCAAGAGACCCAGTACTTC; CDR3 protein: CASSQGSQETQYF
clone size: NA; D gene: NA; J gene: TRBJ2-2; V gene: TRBV27; CDR3 DNA: TGTGCCAGCAGTCCAGGGACTGCGACCGGGGAGCTGTTTTTT; CDR3 protein: CASSPGTATGELFF
clone size: many; D gene: TRBD2; J gene: TRBJ2-5; V gene: TRBV6-5; CDR3 DNA: TGTGCCAGCAGTTACTTAGCGGGAGGGCGTGAGACCCAGTACTTC; CDR3 protein: CASSYLAGGRETQYF
clone size: many; D gene: NA; J gene: TRBJ2-5; V gene: TRBV5-5; CDR3 DNA: TGTGCCAGCAGCTTGGAAGGGATAGGGGAGACCCAGTACTTC; CDR3 protein: CASSLEGIGETQYF
clone size: few; D gene: TRBD1; J gene: TRBJ2-5; V gene: TRBV9; CDR3 DNA: TGTGCCAGCAGCTTCGGCTCGCAGGGGGAAGAGACCCAGTACTTC; CDR3 protein: CASSFGSQGEETQYF
clone size: NA; D gene: TRBD1; J gene: TRBJ1-1; V gene: TRBV29-1; CDR3 DNA: TGCAGCGGAGAAGGGACAGGGAACACTGAAGCTTTCTTT; CDR3 protein: CSGEGTGNTEAFF
clone size: few; D gene: NA; J gene: TRBJ2-5; V gene: TRBV20-1; CDR3 DNA: TGCAGTGCTAGCGACACTGGATCGGGGACGGAGACCCAGTACTTC; CDR3 protein: CSASDTGSGTETQYF
clone size: many; D gene: NA; J gene: TRBJ1-5; V gene: TRBV15; CDR3 DNA: TGTGCCACCAGCAGAGAGCGGGACGGTAGCAATCAGCCCCAGCATTTT; CDR3 protein: CATSRERDGSNQPQHF
clone size: many; D gene: NA; J gene: TRBJ2-3; V gene: TRBV7-2; CDR3 DNA: TGTGCCAGCAGCATCTCGACGGCAGATACGCAGTATTTT; CDR3 protein: CASSISTADTQYF
clone size: many; D gene: NA; J gene: TRBJ2-7; V gene: TRBV6-1; CDR3 DNA: TGTGCCAGCAGTAACGGACTTGCCTACGAGCAGTACTTC; CDR3 protein: CASSNGLAYEQYF
clone size: NA; D gene: NA; J gene: TRBJ2-5; V gene: TRBV6-1; CDR3 DNA: TGTGCCAGCAGGCCCGCCCCAAGGGAGACCCAGTACTTC; CDR3 protein: CASRPAPRETQYF
clone size: few; D gene: NA; J gene: TRBJ2-7; V gene: TRBV20-1; CDR3 DNA: TGCAGTGCCCGGACAGAGCCCTACGAGCAGTACTTC; CDR3 protein: CSARTEPYEQYF
clone size: NA; D gene: TRBD2; J gene: TRBJ2-4; V gene: TRBV2; CDR3 DNA: TGTGCCAGCGGTGACCAGCGGGAGTCACTAGCCAAAAACATTCAGTACTTC; CDR3 protein: CASGDQRESLAKNIQYF
clone size: few; D gene: NA; J gene: TRBJ2-3; V gene: TRBV12-3/TRBV12-4; CDR3 DNA: TGTGCCAGCAGTTTAGTACGGAGTCCAGATACGCAGTATTTT; CDR3 protein: CASSLVRSPDTQYF
clone size: NA; D gene: TRBD2; J gene: TRBJ2-3; V gene: TRBV7-9; CDR3 DNA: TGTGCCAGCAGCTTAGTGAGCGGGAGAACCACAGATACGCAGTATTTT; CDR3 protein: CASSLVSGRTTDTQYF
clone size: NA; D gene: NA; J gene: TRBJ2-1; V gene: TRBV30; CDR3 DNA: TGTGCCTGGAGGGACTCGGGACTCCGGAGCTCCTACAATGAGCAGTTCTTC; CDR3 protein: CAWRDSGLRSSYNEQFF